This T cell receptor beta chain originates from a study of type 1 regulatory T cells. Background on the study: T-allo10 is an in vitro-generated, Tr1-enriched CD4 T cell product specific for alloantigen.

There are a few counts of this clonotype. TCRdb itself ran the reads through MiXCR, one entry per CDR3 protein. The sample lists about 97,000 distinct CDR3 sequences; roughly 31% were seen once. The CDR3 runs to 15 residues. V lost 7 bases to trimming and J lost 0 bases, with 16 bases between them. Germline V lookup: CDR1 MDHEN, CDR2 SYDVKM. Sequenced input: CD4+ T cells, either the whole sample or a sorted fraction (not recorded which). The TCR was taken from a human donor in good health. The chain links TRBV28 to TRBJ2-7; D is perhaps TRBD2 (6 bases). In nucleotides, the CDR3 is TGTGCCAGCATAACTAGGACGGGGGACTCCTACGAGCAGTACTTC. It specifies CASITRTGDSYEQYF.